Sequencing of this TCR beta chain was carried out in a study of identifying expanded T cells in peripheral blood. The assay was immunoSEQ multiplex PCR, and TCRdb's table has in-frame clones only and misses some. The sample yields about 78,000 clones, approximately 84% seen once. A word on this clone: No antigen is known for it.

Findings and limits, study-wide: Clone count variance between approximately 2-week samples rose with total template count. Technical replicates showed about 1.1 changed clones; approximately 2 weeks around 15; four weeks 19.

Healthy donors had no documented immune events, such as infections, while sampled. CDR3 length equals 14 residues. V lost 2 bases and J 3 bases, leaving 10 bases between the germline ends. Germline assignment: CDR1 MNHNY and CDR2 SVGAGI (reference sequence). This chain connects TRBV6-6 to TRBJ1-2; no clear D. Material for sequencing was blood. This sequence originates from a person between 18 and 75 years old in good health. Here the CDR3 DNA reads TGTGCCAGCAGTTACGCGTCGGCGGACTATGGCTACACCTTC. This codes for CASSYASADYGYTF.